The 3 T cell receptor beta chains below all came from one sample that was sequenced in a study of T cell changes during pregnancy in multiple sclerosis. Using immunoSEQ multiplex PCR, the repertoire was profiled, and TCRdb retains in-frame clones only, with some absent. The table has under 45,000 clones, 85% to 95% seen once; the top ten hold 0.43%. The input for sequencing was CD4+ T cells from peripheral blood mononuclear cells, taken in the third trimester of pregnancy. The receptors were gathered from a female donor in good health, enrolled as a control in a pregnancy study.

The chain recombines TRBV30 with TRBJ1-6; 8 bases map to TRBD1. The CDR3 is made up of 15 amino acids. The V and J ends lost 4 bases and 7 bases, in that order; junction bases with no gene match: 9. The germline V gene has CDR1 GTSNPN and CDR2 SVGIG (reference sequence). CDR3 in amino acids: CAWTPVDRVNSPLHF. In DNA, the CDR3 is TGTGCCTGGACACCGGTGGACAGGGTCAATTCACCCCTCCACTTT.

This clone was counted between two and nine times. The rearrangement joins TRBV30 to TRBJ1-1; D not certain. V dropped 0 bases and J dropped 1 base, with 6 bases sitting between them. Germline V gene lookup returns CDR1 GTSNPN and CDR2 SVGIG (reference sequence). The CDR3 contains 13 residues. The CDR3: CAWSVGGNTEAFF. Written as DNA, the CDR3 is TGTGCCTGGAGTGTAGGCGGGAACACTGAAGCTTTCTTT.

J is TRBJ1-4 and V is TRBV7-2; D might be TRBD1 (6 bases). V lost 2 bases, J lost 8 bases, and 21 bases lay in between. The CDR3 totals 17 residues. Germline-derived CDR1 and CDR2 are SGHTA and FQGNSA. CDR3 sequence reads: CASSLFFTYRVGEKLFF. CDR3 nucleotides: TGTGCCAGCAGCTTATTTTTTACGTACAGGGTGGGGGAAAAACTGTTTTTT.